This T cell receptor beta chain was found in a study of a mutant IDH1 vaccine in newly diagnosed glioma. Study-level background: Before enrollment, the patients had been treated with radiotherapy alone, temozolomide alone, or both together. Most of them had received both. Week 35 held visit V12, while week 47 held visit V13.

Sample time point: week 47, end of study. Doses consisted of 300 ug of mutant IDH1 20-mer peptide each, paired with topical imiquimod. A remark on this clone: Antigen specificity is unknown.

Measured with immunoSEQ multiplex PCR; TCRdb has only the in-frame clones, and not every one. The sample includes around 84,000 clones, roughly four fifths of them seen just once. Study-wide findings and caveats: In roughly 93% of patients, immune responses induced by the vaccine occurred.

The sample in question was PBMCs, obtained from a glioma patient whose treatment included an IDH1 peptide vaccine. The sequence derives from a man aged 35-49 years with glioma.

CDR3 nucleotide sequence: TGCGCCAGCAGCCCCAGCCTTAACTATGGCTACACCTTC. Amino acid sequence: CASSPSLNYGYTF. V and J are TRBV4-3 and TRBJ1-2; D not certain. The CDR3 has 13 residues. Germline assignment: CDR1 LGHNA and CDR2 YSLEER. V shed 4 bases and J shed 1 base, with 7 bases lying between them.